One sample yielded the 12 T cell receptor beta chains listed below, sequenced in a study of prognosis after radiotherapy for stage I lung cancer. Using two-round multiplex PCR, the authors amplified TCR beta CDR3 from genomic DNA. First-round PCR, the initial amplification, used primers specific to each TRBV and TRBJ gene. MiXCR was run by TCRdb on the multiplex PCR reads, yielding one entry per CDR3 protein. In the table there are under 55,000 distinct CDR3 sequences, about 37% of which are singletons. This sample comprised PBMCs, obtained before or after stereotactic body radiation therapy (not recorded which). The source is a donor over 45 with non-small cell lung cancer.

This clonotype was observed many times. The gene calls are TRBV12-5 and TRBJ2-1; 7 bases agree with TRBD2. Trimming removed 2 bases from V and 6 bases from J; junction bases left unmatched: 13. Germline CDR1 and CDR2: LGHNT and FRNRAP. The CDR3 totals 17 residues. CDR3 coding DNA: TGTGCTAGTGGTTTGCAACCGGTATTTGGGGGGGTCAATGAGCAGTTCTTC. It encodes CASGLQPVFGGVNEQFF. Full variable domain (rest looked up from reference TRBV12-5 and TRBJ2-1): DARVTQTPRHKVTEMGQEVTMRCQPILGHNTVFWYRQTMMQGLELLAYFRNRAPLDDSGMPKDRFSAEMPDATLATLKIQPSEPRDSAVYFCASGLQPVFGGVNEQFFGPGTRLTVL.

The gene calls are TRBV7-9 and TRBJ1-2; maybe TRBD1 (5 bases). Germline V gene data show CDR1 as SEHNR and CDR2 as FQNEAQ (reference sequence). V dropped 4 bases and J dropped 3 bases, with 12 bases sitting between them. The CDR3 runs to 14 residues. The CDR3 here is CASSSSGAHYGYTF. The CDR3 region has the DNA TGTGCCAGCAGCTCGAGCGGGGCGCACTATGGCTACACCTTC.

The chain links TRBV11-3 to TRBJ2-2; possible D gene TRBD2, 5 bases. V gave up 6 bases and J gave up 0 bases, with 17 bases separating them. The CDR3 runs 17 residues. Germline loops: CDR1 SGHNT, CDR2 YENEEA. CDR3 sequence reads: CASSPTLAHANTGELFF. For the CDR3, the DNA is TGTGCCAGCAGTCCTACTCTAGCTCATGCGAACACCGGGGAGCTGTTTTTT.

Points on this clonotype: With only one base between it and a far larger clone, this is likely a read error. The rearrangement links TRBV6-2 or TRBV6-3 to TRBJ1-3; no clear D gene. The germline gives CDR1 MNHEY, CDR2 SVGEGT. There are 17 residues in the CDR3. V lost 2 bases and J 0 bases, leaving 14 bases between the germline ends. The CDR3 DNA reads as TGTGCCAGCAGTTACCTCCCGACATGGGGCTCTGGAAACACCATATATTTT. It encodes CASSYLPTWGSGNTIYF.

Details on this clonotype: Germline is not matched at one junction end, which may reflect a read error. The V gene is TRBV7-2, the J gene TRBJ1-1; 7 bases match TRBD1. The CDR3 runs to 14 residues. Germline V gene lookup returns CDR1 SGHTA and CDR2 FQGNSA. Written as DNA, the CDR3 is TGTGCCAGCAGCCCCCGACAGGGAAACACTGAGGCTTTATTT. Protein sequence: CASSPRQGNTEALF.

This clonotype was picked up many times. The chain combines TRBV10-3 with TRBJ2-1, with 7 bases fitting TRBD2. Germline CDR1 is ENHRY and CDR2 is SYGVKD. V was pared by 7 bases and J by 0 bases, with 9 bases of the junction left unmatched. CDR3 length: 16 residues. The CDR3 nucleotides read TGTGCCATCACCCCGACTAGCCCAAGCTCCTACAATGAGCAGTTCTTC. Its protein is CAITPTSPSSYNEQFF.

A note on this clonotype: A far larger clone is one nucleotide away, so this likely arose from a read error. The rearrangement joins TRBV7-2 to TRBJ1-1; 7 nucleotides agree with TRBD1. The germline CDR1 and CDR2 sequences are SGHTA and FQGNSA. This CDR3 region has 17 residues. V lost 2 bases, J lost 0 bases, and 9 bases stayed unmatched. The CDR3 DNA reads TGTGCCAGCAGCTTATCACAGGGCAGGGGGATGAACACTGAAGCTTTCTTT. Translating it yields CASSLSQGRGMNTEAFF.

The table lists this clonotype with many counts. This chain connects TRBV15 to TRBJ2-2; D could derive from TRBD1 or TRBD2 (5 bases each). This CDR3 is built from 13 residues. Looked up from germline, CDR1 is LNHNV and CDR2 is YYDKDF (reference sequence). V dropped 1 base and J dropped 7 bases, with 7 bases sitting between them. CDR3 sequence (DNA): TGTGCCACCAGCAGAGGGGGGATCGGGGAGCTGTTTTTT. This encodes CATSRGGIGELFF.

This clonotype was seen repeatedly, ten times or more. The chain is built from TRBV6-1 and TRBJ2-1, with 11 bases fitting TRBD2. This CDR3 is 16 amino acids long. Germline CDR1 MNHNS, CDR2 SASEGT. Trimming cost V 4 bases and J 5 bases; bases outside gene matches: 7. The CDR3 DNA reads TGTGCCAGCAGTGCCTTAGCGGGAGGGTTTCACAATGAGCAGTTCTTC. Translated, it gives CASSALAGGFHNEQFF.

This clonotype was seen many times. V usage is TRBV7-3 and J usage is TRBJ2-3, with 14 bases lining up with TRBD2. The CDR3 covers 19 residues. Germline trimming cut 6 bases from V and 6 bases from J; bases unmatched to any gene: 17. CDR1 and CDR2 from the germline V gene are SGHTA and FQGTGA. CDR3 residues: CASSRTNGLAGGSRDTQYF. The CDR3 DNA follows: TGTGCCAGCAGTCGAACAAATGGACTAGCGGGAGGTAGTAGGGATACGCAGTATTTT.

Of note for this clonotype: A far larger clone is only one base removed, so a read error is likely. V is TRBV6-8 and J is TRBJ2-2, with a tentative D call TRBD2 (5 bases). This CDR3 has 17 amino acids. Germline lookup yields CDR1 MNHGY and CDR2 SAAAGT. CDR3 in amino acids: CASSYTKSAELTWELFF. The CDR3 region has the DNA TGTGCCAGCAGTTACACCAAGTCAGCGGAACTCACCTGGGAGCTGTTTTTT.

Points on this clonotype: A far larger clone lies a single base away; this is likely a read error. The CDR3 DNA is TGTGCCAGCAGTTCCCAGGGGCGGGATGAGAAGTTCTTC. Its translation: CASSSQGRDEKFF. The chain joins TRBV6-9 to TRBJ2-1, with D perhaps assigned TRBD1 or TRBD2 (6 bases each). The CDR3 is 13 amino acids. The germline V gene has CDR1 MNHGY and CDR2 SVAAGI.